This T cell receptor beta chain was captured in a study of cytomegalovirus exposure and HLA in healthy donors. General study results and limits: A later analysis linked more than 15,000 TCR beta sequences to HLA alleles at 0.05 false discovery rate. Presence/absence analyses assumed roughly uniform sequencing depth across donors.

V lost 0 bases, J lost 0 bases, and 5 bases lay in between. The CDR3 consists of 14 residues. Looked up from germline, CDR1 is MNHEY and CDR2 is SVGAGI. On this clone: Its specificity is unknown.

PCR employed 60 Vbeta and 13 Jbeta primers. Repertoires were generated with immunoSEQ multiplex PCR, while TCRdb's copy carries only in-frame clones and drops some. The sample lists around 65,000 clones; less than 65% were seen once. The source of this sequence is a man between 25 and 39 years old in good health and CMV-seronegative. The sample was PBMCs. The chain couples TRBV6-5 to TRBJ1-1, with D hard to call. The CDR3 sequence: CASSYSGLNTEAFF. In DNA form, the CDR3 reads TGTGCCAGCAGTTACTCCGGGTTGAACACTGAAGCTTTCTTT.